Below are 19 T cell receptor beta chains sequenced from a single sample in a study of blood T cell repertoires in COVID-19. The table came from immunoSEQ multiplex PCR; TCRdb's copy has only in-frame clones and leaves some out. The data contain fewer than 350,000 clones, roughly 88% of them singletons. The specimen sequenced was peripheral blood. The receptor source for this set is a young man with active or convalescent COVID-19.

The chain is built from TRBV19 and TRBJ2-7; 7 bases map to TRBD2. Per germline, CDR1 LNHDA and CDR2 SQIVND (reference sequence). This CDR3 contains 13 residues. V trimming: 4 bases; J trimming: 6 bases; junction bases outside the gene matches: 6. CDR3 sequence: CASSTSGRGEQYF. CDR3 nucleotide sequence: TGTGCCAGTAGTACCTCAGGGAGGGGCGAGCAGTACTTC.

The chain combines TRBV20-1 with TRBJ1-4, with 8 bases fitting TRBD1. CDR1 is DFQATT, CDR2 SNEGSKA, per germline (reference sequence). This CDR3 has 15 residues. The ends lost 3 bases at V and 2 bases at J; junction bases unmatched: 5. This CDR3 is CSASRRQGTNEKLFF. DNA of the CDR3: TGCAGTGCTAGTCGCCGACAGGGGACTAATGAAAAACTGTTTTTT.

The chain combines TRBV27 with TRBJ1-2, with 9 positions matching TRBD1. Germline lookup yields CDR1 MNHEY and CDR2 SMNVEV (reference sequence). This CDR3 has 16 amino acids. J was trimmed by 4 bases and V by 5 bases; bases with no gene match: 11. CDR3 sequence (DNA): TGTGCCAGCAGTCCAACCCCGGGACAGGGCGCCTATGGCTACACCTTC. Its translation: CASSPTPGQGAYGYTF.

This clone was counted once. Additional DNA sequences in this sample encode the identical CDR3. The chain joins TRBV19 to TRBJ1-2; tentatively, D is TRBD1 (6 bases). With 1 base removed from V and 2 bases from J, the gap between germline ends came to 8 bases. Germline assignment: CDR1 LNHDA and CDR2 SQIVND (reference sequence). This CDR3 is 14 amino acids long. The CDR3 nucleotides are TGTGCCAGTAGTATAGTAGGACAGAACTATGGCTACACCTTC. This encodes CASSIVGQNYGYTF.

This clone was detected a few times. The CDR3 spells CASSRDSNYSPLHF. CDR3 nucleotides: TGTGCCAGCAGCCGGGACAGCAACTATTCACCCCTCCACTTT. The chain recombines TRBV11-2 with TRBJ1-6; 7 bases are a match to TRBD1. This CDR3 has 14 amino acids. V lost 5 bases and J lost 8; bases outside the gene matches: 6. Germline-derived CDR1 and CDR2 are SGHAT and FQNNGV.

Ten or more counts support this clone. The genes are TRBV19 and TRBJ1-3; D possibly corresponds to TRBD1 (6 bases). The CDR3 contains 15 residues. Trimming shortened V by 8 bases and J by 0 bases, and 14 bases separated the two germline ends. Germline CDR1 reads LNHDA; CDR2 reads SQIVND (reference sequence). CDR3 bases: TGTGCCAGTGGCCCAGGGGAAGCCTCTGGAAACACCATATATTTT. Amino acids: CASGPGEASGNTIYF. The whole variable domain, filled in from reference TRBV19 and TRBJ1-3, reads DGGITQSPKYLFRKEGQNVTLSCEQNLNHDAMYWYRQDPGQGLRLIYYSQIVNDFQKGDIAEGYSVSREKKESFPLTVTSAQKNPTAFYLCASGPGEASGNTIYFGEGSWLTVV.

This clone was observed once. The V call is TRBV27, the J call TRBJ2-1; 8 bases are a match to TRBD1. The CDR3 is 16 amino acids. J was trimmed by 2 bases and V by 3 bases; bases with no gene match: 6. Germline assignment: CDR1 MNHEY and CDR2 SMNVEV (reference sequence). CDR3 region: CASSLAGGLAYNEQFF. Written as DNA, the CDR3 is TGTGCCAGCAGTTTGGCAGGGGGCTTAGCCTACAATGAGCAGTTCTTC.

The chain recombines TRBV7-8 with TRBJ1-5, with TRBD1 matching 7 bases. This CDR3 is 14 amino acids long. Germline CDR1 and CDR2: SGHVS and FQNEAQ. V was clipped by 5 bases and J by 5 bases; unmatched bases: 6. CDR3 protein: CASSEGAWYQPQHF. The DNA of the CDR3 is TGTGCCAGCAGCGAGGGGGCTTGGTATCAGCCCCAGCATTTT.

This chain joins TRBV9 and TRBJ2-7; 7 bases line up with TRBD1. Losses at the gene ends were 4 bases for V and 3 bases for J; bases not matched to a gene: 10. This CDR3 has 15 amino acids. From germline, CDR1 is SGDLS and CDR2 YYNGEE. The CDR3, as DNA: TGTGCCAGCAGCCCTACTTACAGGGGTGGCTACGAGCAGTACTTC. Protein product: CASSPTYRGGYEQYF.

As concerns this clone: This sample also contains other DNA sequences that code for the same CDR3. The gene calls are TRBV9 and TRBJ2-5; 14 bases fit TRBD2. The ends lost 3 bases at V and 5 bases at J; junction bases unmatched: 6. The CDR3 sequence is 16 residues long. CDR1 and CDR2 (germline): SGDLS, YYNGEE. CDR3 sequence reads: CASSARLAGGSETQYF. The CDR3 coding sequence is TGTGCCAGCAGCGCCCGACTAGCGGGGGGGTCGGAGACCCAGTACTTC. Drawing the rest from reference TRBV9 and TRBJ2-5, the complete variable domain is DSGVTQTPKHLITATGQRVTLRCSPRSGDLSVYWYQQSLDQGLQFLIQYYNGEERAKGNILERFSAQQFPDLHSELNLSSLELGDSALYFCASSARLAGGSETQYFGPGTRLLVL.

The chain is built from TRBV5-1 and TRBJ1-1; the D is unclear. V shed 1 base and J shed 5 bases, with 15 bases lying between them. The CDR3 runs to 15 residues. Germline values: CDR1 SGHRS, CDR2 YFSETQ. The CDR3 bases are TGCGCCAGCAGCTTGCTCGGTCCAGGAGGAACTGAAGCTTTCTTT. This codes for CASSLLGPGGTEAFF.

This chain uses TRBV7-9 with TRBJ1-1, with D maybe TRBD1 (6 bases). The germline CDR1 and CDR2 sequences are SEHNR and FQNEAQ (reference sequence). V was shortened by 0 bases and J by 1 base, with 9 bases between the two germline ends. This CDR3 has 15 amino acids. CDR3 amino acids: CASSLAGTRNTEAFF. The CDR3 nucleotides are TGTGCCAGCAGCTTAGCCGGGACACGGAACACTGAAGCTTTCTTT.

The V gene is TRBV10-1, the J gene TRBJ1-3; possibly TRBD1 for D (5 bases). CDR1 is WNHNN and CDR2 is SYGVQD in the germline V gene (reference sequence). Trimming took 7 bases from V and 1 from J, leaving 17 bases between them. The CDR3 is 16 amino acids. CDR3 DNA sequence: TGCGCCAGCATCGGTCAGGGTGTCAATTCTGGAAACACCATATATTTT. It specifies CASIGQGVNSGNTIYF.

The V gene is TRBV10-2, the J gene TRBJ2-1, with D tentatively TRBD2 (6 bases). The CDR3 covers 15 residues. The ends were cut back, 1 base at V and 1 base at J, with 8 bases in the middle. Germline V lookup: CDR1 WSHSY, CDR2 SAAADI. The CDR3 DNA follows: TGCGCCAGCAGTGAGTTGCGGGGTTCCTACAATGAGCAGTTCTTC. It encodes CASSELRGSYNEQFF.

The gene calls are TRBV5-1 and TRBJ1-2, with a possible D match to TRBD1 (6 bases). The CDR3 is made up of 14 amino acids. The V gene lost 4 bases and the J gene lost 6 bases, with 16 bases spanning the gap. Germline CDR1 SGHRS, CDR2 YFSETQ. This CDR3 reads CASSITGIEDGYTF. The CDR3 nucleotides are TGCGCCAGCAGCATAACAGGGATTGAGGATGGCTACACCTTC.

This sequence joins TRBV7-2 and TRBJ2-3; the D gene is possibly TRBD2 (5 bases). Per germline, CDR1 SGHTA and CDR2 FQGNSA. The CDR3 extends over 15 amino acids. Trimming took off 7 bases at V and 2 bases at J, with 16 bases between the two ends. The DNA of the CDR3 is TGTGCCAGCAACCGCAGAGGGTTGACCACAGATACGCAGTATTTT. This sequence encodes CASNRRGLTTDTQYF. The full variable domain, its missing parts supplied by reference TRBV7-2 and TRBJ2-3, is GAGVSQSPSNKVTEKGKDVELRCDPISGHTALYWYRQSLGQGLEFLIYFQGNSAPDKSGLPSDRFSAERTGGSVSTLTIQRTQQEDSAVYLCASNRRGLTTDTQYFGPGTRLTVL.

DNA for the CDR3: TGTGCCATCAGTACGGGACAGTCGAACACCGGGGAGCTGTTTTTT. Protein: CAISTGQSNTGELFF. The chain recombines TRBV10-3 with TRBJ2-2; 7 bases are a match to TRBD1. With V trimmed by 5 bases and J by 0 bases, 3 bases remained unmatched. Germline CDR1 and CDR2: ENHRY and SYGVKD. This CDR3 is 15 amino acids long.

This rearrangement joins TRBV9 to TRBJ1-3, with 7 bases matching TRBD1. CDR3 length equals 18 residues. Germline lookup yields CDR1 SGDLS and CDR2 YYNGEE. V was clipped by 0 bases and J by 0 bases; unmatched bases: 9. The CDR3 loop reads CASSVEVRGTDSGNTIYF. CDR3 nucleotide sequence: TGTGCCAGCAGCGTAGAGGTCCGCGGGACAGACTCTGGAAACACCATATATTTT.

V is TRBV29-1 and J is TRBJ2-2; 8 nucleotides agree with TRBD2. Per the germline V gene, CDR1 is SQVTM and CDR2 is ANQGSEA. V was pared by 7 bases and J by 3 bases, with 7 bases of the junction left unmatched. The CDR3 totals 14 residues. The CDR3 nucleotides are TGCAGCGCCAATCCGGGACTAGACACCGGGGAGCTGTTTTTT. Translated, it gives CSANPGLDTGELFF.